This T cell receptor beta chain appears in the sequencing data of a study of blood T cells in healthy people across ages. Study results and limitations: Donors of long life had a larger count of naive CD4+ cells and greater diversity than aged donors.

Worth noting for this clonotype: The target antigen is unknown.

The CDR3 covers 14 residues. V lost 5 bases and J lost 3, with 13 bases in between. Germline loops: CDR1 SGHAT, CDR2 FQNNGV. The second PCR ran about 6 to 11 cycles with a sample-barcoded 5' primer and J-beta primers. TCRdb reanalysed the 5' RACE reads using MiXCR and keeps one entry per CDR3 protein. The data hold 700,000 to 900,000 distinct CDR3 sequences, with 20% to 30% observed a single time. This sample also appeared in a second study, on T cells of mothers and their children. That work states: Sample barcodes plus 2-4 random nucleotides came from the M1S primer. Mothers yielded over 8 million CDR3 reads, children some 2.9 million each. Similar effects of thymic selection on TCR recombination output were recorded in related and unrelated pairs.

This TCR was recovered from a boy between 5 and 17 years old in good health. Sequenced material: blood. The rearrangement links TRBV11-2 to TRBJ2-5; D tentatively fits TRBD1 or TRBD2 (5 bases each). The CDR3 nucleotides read TGTGCCAGCAGCATCCGGGGCGGAGAAGAGACCCAGTACTTC. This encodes CASSIRGGEETQYF.